This entry lists 9 T cell receptor beta chains sequenced from one sample in a study of shared clonotypes between healthy human individuals. Assay used: immunoSEQ multiplex PCR; TCRdb lists only in-frame clones, some missing. The profile covers roughly 1,000,000 clones, with around three quarters appearing a single time and more than 0.45% taken by the ten largest. Sequencing input: memory CD4+ T cells from PBMCs. The subset is: CD45RA-negative fraction. The receptor set was obtained from a man aged 18 to 35 in good health. Some clones in this sample may be carry-over from other donors' samples.

The chain couples TRBV7-8 to TRBJ2-7; TRBD2 aligns across 10 bases. Germline CDR1 SGHVS, CDR2 FQNEAQ. The CDR3 covers 17 residues. Unmatched junction bases numbered 10, after V lost 1 base and J lost 4 bases. CDR3 sequence (DNA): TGTGCCAGCAGCTTAGTGGTGGGGCTAGCGGGAGCATACGAGCAGTACTTC. Its protein product is CASSLVVGLAGAYEQYF.

In nucleotides, the CDR3 is TGTGCCAGCAGCTTCGACCCCGGGACAGTCGGTGGAGGCTACACCTTC. Protein: CASSFDPGTVGGGYTF. V and J are TRBV7-3 and TRBJ1-2; 7 nucleotides line up with TRBD1. V shed 3 bases and J 8 bases; nucleotides not matched to a gene: 15. CDR3 length equals 16 residues. Germline lookup yields CDR1 SGHTA and CDR2 FQGTGA.

The chain carries TRBV5-6 and TRBJ2-7, with D perhaps TRBD2 (6 bases). V lost 2 bases and J 6 bases, leaving 15 bases between the germline ends. This CDR3 contains 14 residues. Germline loops: CDR1 SGHDT, CDR2 YYEEEE. Here the CDR3 DNA reads TGTGCCAGCAGCTTAGGTAGGAGGGACGGCGAGCAGTACTTC. It translates to CASSLGRRDGEQYF.

This chain connects TRBV7-9 to TRBJ1-1; no reliable D call. V lost 5 bases and J 0 bases, leaving 13 bases between the germline ends. CDR3 length: 15 amino acids. Germline V gene sequence: CDR1 SEHNR, CDR2 FQNEAQ (reference sequence). CDR3 sequence: CASSPGHYLNTEAFF. DNA of the CDR3: TGTGCCAGCAGCCCAGGTCACTATTTGAACACTGAAGCTTTCTTT.

Only one count was recorded for this clone. The V call is TRBV27, the J call TRBJ2-5, with TRBD1 matching over 7 bases. The V and J ends lost 4 bases and 5 bases, in that order; junction bases with no gene match: 7. The CDR3 consists of 14 residues. Germline values: CDR1 MNHEY, CDR2 SMNVEV (reference sequence). The DNA for the CDR3 is TGTGCCAGCAGTTCATGGACGGGACAGGAGACCCAGTACTTC. Its protein product is CASSSWTGQETQYF.

The chain links TRBV6-5 to TRBJ1-5; perhaps TRBD1 as D (6 bases). Germline CDR1 MNHEY, CDR2 SVGAGI. The CDR3 extends over 13 amino acids. Trimming left V 5 bases short and J 9 bases short, with 14 bases between. The CDR3 DNA sequence: TGTGCCAGCAGTCACAGGGTCCCTCCGCCCCAGCATTTT. This translates into CASSHRVPPPQHF.

This chain connects TRBV11-2 to TRBJ2-3; D gene ambiguous. Germline V gene sequence: CDR1 SGHAT, CDR2 FQNNGV. V was pared by 2 bases and J by 0 bases, with 9 bases between. CDR3 size: 15 residues. The CDR3 is CASSLRGPSTDTQYF. CDR3 bases: TGTGCCAGCAGCTTACGTGGACCTAGCACAGATACGCAGTATTTT.

This clone was detected once. This sequence joins TRBV7-2 and TRBJ2-2, with a possible D match to TRBD2 (5 bases). CDR3 length: 14 residues. The V gene lost 2 bases and the J gene lost 5 bases, with 9 bases spanning the gap. CDR1 and CDR2 from the germline V gene are SGHTA and FQGNSA. The CDR3 reads CASSLSRRTGELFF. The DNA of the CDR3 is TGTGCCAGCAGCTTAAGTCGGAGGACCGGGGAGCTGTTTTTT.

The V and J genes are TRBV25-1 and TRBJ1-2; D ambiguous. V was clipped by 8 bases and J by 1 base, with 14 bases between them. Germline V gene sequence: CDR1 MGHDK, CDR2 SYGVNS. CDR3 size: 14 residues. As DNA, the CDR3 is TGTGCCAGCGTGGGATCAGTGGATAACTATGGCTACACCTTC. This gives the protein CASVGSVDNYGYTF.